This T cell receptor (beta chain) was documented in a study of shared clonotypes between healthy human individuals. Study-level information: In total, the donors were a couple of women and three men aged 18 to 49. Every donor yielded three CD4 naive, three CD4 memory, two CD8 naive and one CD8 memory plate. Study-level findings and limits: A few donors had 5% to 6% of their naive CD4 clonotypes in common.

CD45RA-negative memory and CD45RA+ naive subsets were split from the CD4+ cells. As regards this clone: The antigen is undetermined.

Only in-frame clones appear in the TCRdb table, and some are missing; sequencing was by immunoSEQ multiplex PCR. The profile shows 2 million to 2.5 million clones, 85% to 95% of them singletons. The CDR3 sequence is 16 residues long. CDR1 and CDR2 (germline): MNHEY, SMNVEV (reference sequence). V lost 1 base and J 4 bases, leaving 16 bases between the germline ends. Sequenced input: naive CD4+ T cells sorted from blood. The subset denotes: CD45RA+ positively selected. The clonotype was recovered from a man younger than 35 in good health. The chain employs TRBV27 and TRBJ1-2; weak D call: TRBD1 (6 bases). CDR3 DNA: TGTGCCAGCAGTTTATTCTTCCGGCAGGGGCGCTATGGCTACACCTTC. It yields the protein CASSLFFRQGRYGYTF.